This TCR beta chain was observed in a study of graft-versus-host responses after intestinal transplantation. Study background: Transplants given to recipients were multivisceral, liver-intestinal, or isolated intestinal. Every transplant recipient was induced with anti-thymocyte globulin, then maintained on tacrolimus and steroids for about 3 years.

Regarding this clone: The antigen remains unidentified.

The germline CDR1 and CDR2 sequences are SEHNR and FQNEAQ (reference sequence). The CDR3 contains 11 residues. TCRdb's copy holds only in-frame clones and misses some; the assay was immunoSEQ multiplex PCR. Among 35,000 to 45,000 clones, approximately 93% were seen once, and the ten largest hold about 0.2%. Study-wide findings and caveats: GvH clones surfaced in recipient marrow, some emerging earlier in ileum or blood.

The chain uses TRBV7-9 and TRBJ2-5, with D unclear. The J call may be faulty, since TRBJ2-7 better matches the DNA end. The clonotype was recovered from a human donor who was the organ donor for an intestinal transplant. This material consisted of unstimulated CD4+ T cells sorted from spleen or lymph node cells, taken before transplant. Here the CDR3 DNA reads TGTGCCAGCAGCCGCCTGGTCGAGCAGTACTTC. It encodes CASSRLVEQYF.